This TCR beta chain comes out of a study of early T cells in non-severe SARS-CoV-2 infection. The wider study: Sequencing targeted bulk RNA from unsorted whole blood, leaving chains unpaired.

This clonotype was observed a handful of times. TCRdb processed the 5' RACE reads anew with MiXCR; each CDR3 protein has one entry. The table lists 45,000 to 55,000 distinct CDR3 sequences, less than 15% of them singletons. Germline V gene data show CDR1 as SGHTA and CDR2 as FQGTGA. The CDR3 sequence is 13 residues long. Trimming took 5 bases from V and 5 from J; bases not matched to a gene: 4. The V and J genes are TRBV7-3 and TRBJ2-7; 9 bases line up with TRBD1. Sequenced: whole blood. The origin of this receptor is an adult who was a healthcare worker with PCR-confirmed SARS-CoV-2 infection or an uninfected control (not recorded which). The CDR3 reads CASSTGQGNEQYF. In DNA form, the CDR3 reads TGTGCCAGCAGCACGGGACAGGGCAACGAGCAGTACTTC.